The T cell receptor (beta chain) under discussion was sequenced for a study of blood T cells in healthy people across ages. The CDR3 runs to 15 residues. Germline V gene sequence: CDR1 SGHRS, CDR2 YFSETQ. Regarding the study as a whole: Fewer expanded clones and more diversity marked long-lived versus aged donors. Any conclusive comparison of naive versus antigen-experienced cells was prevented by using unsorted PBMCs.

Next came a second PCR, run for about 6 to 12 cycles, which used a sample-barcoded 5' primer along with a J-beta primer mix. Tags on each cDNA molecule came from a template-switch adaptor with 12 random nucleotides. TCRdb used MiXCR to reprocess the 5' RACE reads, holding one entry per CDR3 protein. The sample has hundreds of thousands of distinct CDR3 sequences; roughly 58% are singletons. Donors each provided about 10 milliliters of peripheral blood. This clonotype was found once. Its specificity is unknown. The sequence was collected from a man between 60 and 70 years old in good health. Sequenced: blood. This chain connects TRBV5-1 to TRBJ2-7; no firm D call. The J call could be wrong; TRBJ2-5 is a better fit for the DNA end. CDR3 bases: TGCGCCAGCAGCTTGGGCCAAATTCCCGGGGAGACCCAGTACTTC. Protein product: CASSLGQIPGETQYF.